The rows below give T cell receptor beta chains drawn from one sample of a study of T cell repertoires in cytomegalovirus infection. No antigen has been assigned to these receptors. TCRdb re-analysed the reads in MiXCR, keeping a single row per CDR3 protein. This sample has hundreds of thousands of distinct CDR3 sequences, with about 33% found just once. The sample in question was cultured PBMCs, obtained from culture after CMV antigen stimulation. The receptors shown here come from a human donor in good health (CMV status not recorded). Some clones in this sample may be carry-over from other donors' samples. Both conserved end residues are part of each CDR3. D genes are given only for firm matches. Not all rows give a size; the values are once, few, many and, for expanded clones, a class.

CDR3: CASSWTTDTQYF
DNA: TGTGCCAGCAGCTGGACCACAGATACGCAGTATTTT
J: TRBJ2-3
size: many
V: TRBV7-2
D: NA

CDR3: CASSFQGASGNQPQHF
DNA: TGTGCCAGCAGCTTTCAGGGGGCTAGTGGCAATCAGCCCCAGCATTTT
J: TRBJ1-5
size: few
V: TRBV7-2
D: TRBD1

CDR3: CASSPSYGTYEQYF
DNA: TGTGCCAGCAGCCCTAGCTACGGGACCTACGAGCAGTACTTC
J: TRBJ2-7
size: NA
V: TRBV7-2
D: NA

CDR3: CATSDRSGRENEQFF
DNA: TGTGCCACCAGTGACCGTAGCGGGAGGGAAAATGAGCAGTTCTTC
J: TRBJ2-1
size: once
V: TRBV24-1
D: TRBD2

CDR3: CASSIGQDRLDGYTF
DNA: TGTGCCAGTAGTATAGGACAGGACCGGTTGGATGGCTACACCTTC
J: TRBJ1-2
size: NA
V: TRBV19
D: NA

CDR3: CASSLTPGINEQFF
DNA: TGTGCCAGCAGTTTGACCCCTGGGATCAATGAGCAGTTCTTC
J: TRBJ2-1
size: NA
V: TRBV27
D: NA

CDR3: CAIGQGNSNQPQHF
DNA: TGTGCCATCGGGCAAGGGAATAGCAATCAGCCCCAGCATTTT
J: TRBJ1-5
size: NA
V: TRBV10-3
D: NA

CDR3: CASSPTTGNGYTF
DNA: TGTGCCAGCTCACCTACGACAGGGAATGGCTACACCTTC
J: TRBJ1-2
size: few
V: TRBV18
D: TRBD1

CDR3: CASSFSVSNQPQHF
DNA: TGTGCCAGCAGTTTTTCAGTAAGCAATCAGCCCCAGCATTTT
J: TRBJ1-5
size: NA
V: TRBV27
D: NA

CDR3: CASSLEGTPQETQYF
DNA: TGCGCCAGCAGCTTGGAAGGAACACCGCAAGAGACCCAGTACTTC
J: TRBJ2-5
size: NA
V: TRBV5-1
D: NA

CDR3: CASSRTRVADNEQFF
DNA: TGTGCCAGCAGCCGGACACGGGTGGCAGACAATGAGCAGTTCTTC
J: TRBJ2-1
size: many
V: TRBV7-8
D: NA

CDR3: CASTTGGQPQHF
DNA: TGTGCCAGCACGACCGGGGGACAGCCCCAGCATTTT
J: TRBJ1-5
size: NA
V: TRBV28
D: NA

CDR3: CASSLVAYNQPQHF
DNA: TGTGCCAGCAGTTTAGTAGCCTACAATCAGCCCCAGCATTTT
J: TRBJ1-5
size: NA
V: TRBV28
D: NA

CDR3: CASSRSGTGVNTGELFF
DNA: TGTGCCAGCAGCCGGTCGGGGACAGGGGTTAACACCGGGGAGCTGTTTTTT
J: TRBJ2-2
size: many
V: TRBV7-3
D: TRBD1

CDR3: CASSQPTGYTGELFF
DNA: TGTGCCAGCAGCCAGCCGACAGGGTACACCGGGGAGCTGTTTTTT
J: TRBJ2-2
size: many
V: TRBV7-2
D: TRBD1

CDR3: CASSQAKRSSYNEQFF
DNA: TGCGCCAGCAGTCAAGCAAAGAGGAGCTCCTACAATGAGCAGTTCTTC
J: TRBJ2-1
size: NA
V: TRBV23-1
D: NA

CDR3: CASSRNRRDSYNEQFF
DNA: TGTGCCAGTAGTAGGAATCGTAGGGACTCGTACAATGAGCAGTTCTTC
J: TRBJ2-1
size: NA
V: TRBV19
D: NA

CDR3: CASSMGTLQPQHF
DNA: TGTGCCAGTAGTATGGGGACTCTTCAGCCCCAGCATTTT
J: TRBJ1-5
size: many
V: TRBV19
D: NA

CDR3: CASSLAGLEEKLFF
DNA: TGTGCCAGCAGCTTAGCGGGGCTTGAAGAAAAACTGTTTTTT
J: TRBJ1-4
size: NA
V: TRBV7-9
D: NA

CDR3: CASSQDRALVGNEQFF
DNA: TGCGCCAGCAGCCAAGATCGAGCATTGGTCGGCAATGAGCAGTTCTTC
J: TRBJ2-1
size: NA
V: TRBV4-3
D: NA

CDR3: CASSLALRGPASYGYTF
DNA: TGTGCCAGCAGCTTAGCGCTCAGGGGGCCTGCCTCCTATGGCTACACCTTC
J: TRBJ1-2
size: NA
V: TRBV7-8
D: TRBD1

CDR3: CATSDGQTLNEQFF
DNA: TGTGCCACCAGCGATGGACAGACCCTGAATGAGCAGTTCTTC
J: TRBJ2-1
size: NA
V: TRBV24-1
D: NA

CDR3: CASKGPGTVNQPQHF
DNA: TGTGCCAGCAAGGGCCCCGGGACAGTCAATCAGCCCCAGCATTTT
J: TRBJ1-5
size: few
V: TRBV6-1
D: TRBD1

CDR3: CASRDGTGGSYNSPLHF
DNA: TGTGCCAGCAGGGACGGGACCGGGGGCTCCTATAATTCACCCCTCCACTTT
J: TRBJ1-6
size: NA
V: TRBV5-4
D: NA

CDR3: CASGFQGRAFF
DNA: TGTGCCAGCGGGTTTCAGGGAAGAGCTTTCTTT
J: TRBJ1-1
size: once
V: TRBV12-3/TRBV12-4
D: NA

CDR3: CATPDGVGRANTGELFF
DNA: TGTGCCACCCCCGATGGAGTCGGGAGGGCGAACACCGGGGAGCTGTTTTTT
J: TRBJ2-2
size: NA
V: TRBV24-1
D: TRBD2

CDR3: CASSLIVDTQYF
DNA: TGTGCCAGCAGCCTTATTGTAGATACGCAGTATTTT
J: TRBJ2-3
size: few
V: TRBV12-3/TRBV12-4
D: NA

CDR3: CSARRPGGPLQYF
DNA: TGCAGTGCTAGACGTCCGGGAGGGCCTCTCCAGTACTTC
J: TRBJ2-5
size: few
V: TRBV20-1
D: TRBD2

CDR3: CASSHPDRRNEQFF
DNA: TGTGCCAGCAGCCACCCAGACAGGCGCAATGAGCAGTTCTTC
J: TRBJ2-1
size: NA
V: TRBV7-8
D: NA

CDR3: CASSFQAANTGELFF
DNA: TGTGCCAGCAGCTTTCAGGCGGCAAACACCGGGGAGCTGTTTTTT
J: TRBJ2-2
size: few
V: TRBV7-2
D: NA

CDR3: CASSTITGSEEGYTF
DNA: TGTGCCAGCAGCACGATCACAGGGTCGGAAGAAGGCTACACCTTC
J: TRBJ1-2
size: NA
V: TRBV12-3/TRBV12-4
D: NA

CDR3: CASSESLAGGSEQYF
DNA: TGTGCCAGCAGCGAATCGCTCGCGGGCGGTTCCGAGCAGTACTTC
J: TRBJ2-7
size: many
V: TRBV7-2
D: NA

CDR3: CASRGTSGTVGELFF
DNA: TGTGCCAGCAGGGGGACTAGCGGAACGGTCGGGGAGCTGTTTTTT
J: TRBJ2-2
size: NA
V: TRBV11-2
D: TRBD2